This TCR beta chain comes out of a study of beta chain features in type 1 diabetes (dated by TCRdb to 2016 to 2019). In the study overall: Mean age, gender distribution, total cell number and subset yield were not different between patients and healthy donors. In the study, TCRB repertoires of sorted circulating CD4+ T cell subsets from recently diagnosed type 1 diabetes patients were compared with those of matched healthy donors. Naive and central memory subsets were obtained from all 30 or so donors, but regulatory and stem cell-like memory subsets were isolated from only 8 patients and 8 healthy donors. A total of roughly 99 million sorted cells were examined across all samples, and the number of cells per subset was strongly correlated with RNA yield. Paper-wide results and their limitations: Because the HLA sub-analyses included only small numbers of individuals, any influence of HLA type on TCRB rearrangement was left unresolved. Type 1 diabetes patients showed a moderate but significant shortening of TCRB CDR3 length in all four CD4+ subsets. Because cDNA was sequenced instead of genomic DNA, activated cells with high expression could be over-represented, although the groups did not differ in activation or CD3 levels. PCR may preferentially amplify shorter templates, but because patient and control samples were amplified and corrected together, any resulting skew would affect both groups equally. Patients with type 1 diabetes made fewer insertions and deleted more nucleotides at VDJ recombination sites, implying thymic rearrangement abnormalities. The naive, central memory and regulatory TCRB repertoires appeared to resemble one another more closely among patients than among healthy donors.

From each donor, a single peripheral blood sample of 100 to 150 mL on average was drawn into heparinised tubes. A BD FACSAria II and a panel including CD45RO, CCR7, CD25, CD127, CD95 and CD27 were used to sort naive, central memory, regulatory and stem cell-like memory CD4+ T cells. A purity above 95% was achieved for all sorted populations. PBMCs were isolated immediately by Lymphoprep density gradient centrifugation and stained directly without culture. Samples were stained and sorted in pairs, with one healthy donor and one patient per experiment, so that batch effects were minimized. This clone has more than one count but fewer than ten. There is no known antigen for this receptor. Base qualities are not provided; no much larger clone lies one nucleotide away. The entire isolated RNA was reverse transcribed using the High Capacity cDNA Reverse Transcription Kit, and thus expressed TCRB transcripts were sequenced. Naive, central memory and regulatory T cell samples underwent deep immunoSEQ sequencing, averaging about 3.3 million total reads per sample. Sorted cells were lysed in RLT buffer and RNA was extracted with DNase-treated RNeasy Micro or Mini kits, depending on cell number. To prevent cross-contamination, each cell subset was processed individually, whereas patient and healthy donor samples were processed jointly. Using the immunoSEQ multiplex PCR, TCRB sequences were amplified from cDNA into 87-bp fragments spanning the CDR3 region. The amplicons were sequenced using the Illumina HiSeq platform. The source study handled its data this way. PCR bias was computationally corrected using synthetic template baselines, reads within Hamming distance 2 were collapsed, and singletons that could not be merged were discarded. Reads were aligned to IMGT to assign V, D and J genes, CDR3 length, and insertions or deletions at six rearrangement sites. Clonotype counts were normalized to sorted cell number within each subset before computing true diversity and Gini coefficients with the tcR R package. The overlap coefficient, calculated on TCRB nucleotide sequences, was used to measure repertoire sharing. TCRdb provides this immuneACCESS table in a form limited to in-frame rearrangements. Some clones are lacking; in checked studies, under half of them reflect an unresolved V gene, and why the rest are absent is not known. The DNA gave D and trimming, while V, J and clone size come from that table. This sample has around 97,000 clones in its table, and 28% of those were observed once. Approximately 0.5% of the sample rests with the top ten.

CDR1 and CDR2 are read off the germline V gene as SGDLS and YYNGEE. From its cysteine to its phenylalanine, the CDR3 spans 13 amino acids. Only the CDR3 region is kept as DNA, spanning 39 bases read in frame from base 1. Here V drops 4 bases and J drops 8 bases, and the junction holds 8 bases not matched to any gene. This sequence was found in a woman under 30 with type 1 diabetes. Sequenced material: central memory CD4+ T cells from blood. The rearranged chain carries TRBV9 and TRBJ1-2, with 7 bases in between that match TRBD1. The base sequence is TGTGCCAGCAGCCTCGACAGGGCGCAGGGCTACACCTTC. The resulting protein is CASSLDRAQGYTF.